Below are 25 T cell receptor beta chains sequenced from a single sample in a study of response to subunit inactivated influenza vaccine. TCRdb passed the RT-PCR reads through MiXCR, listing each CDR3 protein once. This table has a few hundred thousand distinct CDR3 sequences, less than 7.5% appearing once. The sequencing used PBMCs from blood, collected less than 30 months after vaccination. These receptor sequences come from a man aged 45 to 75 who received an inactivated influenza vaccine.

This clonotype was picked up a small number of times. The chain links TRBV21-1 to TRBJ2-3; TRBD1, the D gene given by the table, was not confirmed from the DNA. TRBV21-1 is reported as a pseudogene. The CDR3 consists of 15 residues. CDR3 sequence (DNA): TGTGCCAGCCAGAGTCCGGGACATAGCACAGATACGCAGTATTTT. This gives the protein CASQSPGHSTDTQYF.

This clonotype has a handful of counts. This sequence joins TRBV19 and TRBJ2-7; D is unresolved. The CDR3 runs 14 residues. CDR1 is LNHDA, CDR2 SQIVND, per germline (reference sequence). The V end was cut by 5 bases, the J end by 10 bases, with 21 bases between. The CDR3 reads CASSSPGGLRDQYF. The CDR3 region has the DNA TGTGCCAGTAGTTCTCCAGGCGGTCTACGAGATCAGTACTTC. The variable domain in full, with the rest retrieved from reference TRBV19 and TRBJ2-7, is DGGITQSPKYLFRKEGQNVTLSCEQNLNHDAMYWYRQDPGQGLRLIYYSQIVNDFQKGDIAEGYSVSREKKESFPLTVTSAQKNPTAFYLCASSSPGGLRDQYFGPGTRLTVT.

The V gene is TRBV7-2, the J gene TRBJ1-2, with 7 positions matching TRBD1. This CDR3 has 15 residues. With V trimmed by 4 bases and J by 6 bases, 11 bases remained unmatched. The V gene's germline CDR1 is SGHTA and CDR2 FQGNSA. The CDR3 protein is CASSSRRPGGNGYTF. The CDR3 DNA follows: TGTGCCAGCAGCTCCCGTCGACCAGGGGGGAATGGCTACACCTTC.

This clonotype occurred a few times. The V and J genes are TRBV25-1 and TRBJ2-5; a possible D gene is TRBD1 (5 bases). Germline lookup yields CDR1 MGHDK and CDR2 SYGVNS. The V end lost 3 bases, the J end lost 3 bases, and 14 bases lay between the germline ends. CDR3 size: 15 residues. CDR3 DNA sequence: TGTGCCAGCAGTGAGTGGGGCCTGGGGAAAGAGACCCAGTACTTC. This translates into CASSEWGLGKETQYF.

V usage is TRBV12-3 or TRBV12-4 and J usage is TRBJ2-1; no definite D call. This CDR3 region has 14 residues. The germline V and J ends were trimmed by 2 bases and 6 bases, with 11 bases remaining between them. CDR3 nucleotide sequence: TGTGCCAGCAGTTTATCCCACTATGGCAATGAGCAGTTCTTC. Protein sequence: CASSLSHYGNEQFF.

Many counts were recorded for this clonotype. The chain recombines TRBV20-1 with TRBJ2-7, with D possibly TRBD2 on 6 matching bases. The CDR3 runs to 14 residues. Germline V gives CDR1 DFQATT, CDR2 SNEGSKA (reference sequence). With 0 bases removed from V and 3 bases from J, the gap between germline ends came to 12 bases. CDR3 bases: TGCAGTGCTAGAGATCTTCGGGGGAGCTACGAGCAGTACTTC. Translation gives CSARDLRGSYEQYF.

A few counts support this clonotype. The CDR3 loop reads CASSLVGLATETQYF. The CDR3, as DNA: TGCGCCAGCAGCTTGGTGGGACTAGCGACTGAGACCCAGTACTTC. The chain has TRBV5-1 and TRBJ2-5; TRBD2 matches 10 bases. Looked up from germline, CDR1 is SGHRS and CDR2 is YFSETQ. Germline trimming cut 0 bases from V and 5 bases from J; bases unmatched to any gene: 4. This CDR3 is 15 amino acids long.

J is TRBJ2-7 and V is TRBV20-1; no firm D call. V was trimmed by 6 bases and J by 2 bases, leaving 20 bases between them. Germline V gives CDR1 DFQATT, CDR2 SNEGSKA (reference sequence). This CDR3 has 15 amino acids. The CDR3 DNA sequence: TGCAGTGCAAGAACGGAAAATAGAATTACCTACGAGCAGTACTTC. Its translation: CSARTENRITYEQYF.

In its sample, this clonotype was seen many times. This rearrangement joins TRBV6-6 to TRBJ1-1; D might be TRBD1 (5 bases). V lost 6 bases and J 4 bases, leaving 9 bases between the germline ends. This CDR3 contains 12 residues. The germline V gene has CDR1 MNHNY and CDR2 SVGAGI (reference sequence). For the CDR3, the DNA is TGTGCCAGCAGGGAAGGGGCCACTGAAGCTTTCTTT. This codes for CASREGATEAFF.

The CDR3 DNA sequence: TGTGCCAGCAAAGGAGGCGGGGAGACCCAGTACTTC. Translating it yields CASKGGGETQYF. This sequence joins TRBV6-5 and TRBJ2-5; D may be TRBD2 (5 bases). The CDR3 spans 12 residues. Germline CDR1 is MNHEY and CDR2 is SVGAGI. V was cut by 7 bases and J by 5 bases, with 11 bases left in between.

With respect to this clonotype: A much larger clone lies one base from this, so it may be a read error. The V call is TRBV11-2, the J call TRBJ1-6; D may be TRBD1 (6 bases). Germline V gives CDR1 SGHAT, CDR2 FQNNGV. This CDR3 comprises 17 residues. For the CDR3, the DNA is TGTGCCAGCAGCTTAGTCGCGACAGGAGAATATAATTCACCCATCCACTTT. Translation gives CASSLVATGEYNSPIHF.

This clonotype was recorded at least ten times. The V gene is TRBV3-1, the J gene TRBJ2-7; 7 bases are a match to TRBD1. Germline lookup yields CDR1 LGHDT and CDR2 YNNKEL (reference sequence). V lost 0 bases to trimming and J lost 7 bases; unmatched junction nucleotides: 12. The CDR3 runs 16 residues. Here the CDR3 reads CASSQEGTVGRREQYF. In nucleotides, the CDR3 is TGTGCCAGCAGCCAAGAAGGGACAGTGGGCCGGCGGGAGCAGTACTTC.

This clonotype was counted only a few times. A read error may account for a junction end that differs from germline. This chain joins TRBV20-1 and TRBJ2-5; the D gene is possibly TRBD1 (5 bases). The CDR3 consists of 14 residues. CDR1 and CDR2 from the germline V gene are DFQATT and SNEGSKA (reference sequence). Here the CDR3 reads CSARDRTPQVTQYF. The DNA of the CDR3 is TGCAGTGCTAGAGATCGGACACCGCAAGTGACCCAGTACTTC.

This clonotype was counted only a few times. V is TRBV9 and J is TRBJ2-3; the match to TRBD1 covers 8 bases. Unmatched junction bases numbered 10, after V lost 3 bases and J lost 1 base. CDR3 length equals 17 residues. The V gene's germline CDR1 is SGDLS and CDR2 YYNGEE. CDR3 loop: CASSAGPGTGGTDTQYF. In DNA form, the CDR3 reads TGTGCCAGCAGCGCGGGTCCCGGGACAGGAGGCACAGATACGCAGTATTTT.

The chain links TRBV15 to TRBJ2-7; TRBD2 aligns across 8 bases. The germline V gene encodes CDR1 LNHNV and CDR2 YYDKDF (reference sequence). The CDR3 spans 16 residues. With 0 bases clipped from V and 5 bases from J, the junction kept 9 bases outside the gene matches. The CDR3 spells CATSRDFRAGVHEQYF. The CDR3 DNA is TGTGCCACCAGCAGAGACTTCCGAGCGGGGGTTCACGAGCAGTACTTC. The variable domain in full, completed from reference TRBV15 and TRBJ2-7, reads DAMVIQNPRYQVTQFGKPVTLSCSQTLNHNVMYWYQQKSSQAPKLLFHYYDKDFNNEADTPDNFQSRRPNTSFCFLDIRSPGLGDTAMYLCATSRDFRAGVHEQYFGPGTRLTVT.

The chain carries TRBV12-3 or TRBV12-4 and TRBJ2-2; TRBD2 aligns across 12 bases. This CDR3 region has 15 residues. J was trimmed by 6 bases and V by 5 bases; bases with no gene match: 4. CDR3 sequence (DNA): TGTGCCAGCAGTCCTAGCGGGAGGGCCCCCGGGGAGCTGTTTTTT. It encodes CASSPSGRAPGELFF.

This clonotype was observed many times. The gene calls are TRBV20-1 and TRBJ1-4; TRBD1 aligns across 10 bases. The CDR3 loop spans 17 amino acids. Germline assignment: CDR1 DFQATT and CDR2 SNEGSKA (reference sequence). The ends lost 5 bases at V and 2 bases at J; junction bases unmatched: 11. CDR3 loop: CSAAGTGVDWTNEKLFF. CDR3 bases: TGCAGTGCTGCCGGGACAGGGGTTGATTGGACTAATGAAAAACTGTTTTTT.

This clonotype was seen a few times. The V call is TRBV7-2, the J call TRBJ2-2, with TRBD1 identical over 7 bases. This CDR3 has 16 residues. The germline CDR1 and CDR2 sequences are SGHTA and FQGNSA. The V gene end was trimmed by 4 bases and the J gene end by 3 bases; junction bases not matched to a gene: 8. DNA of the CDR3: TGTGCCAGCAGCTCGCAGACAGGGTGGGACACCGGGGAGCTGTTTTTT. Its translation: CASSSQTGWDTGELFF.

The V and J genes are TRBV5-5 and TRBJ2-2; 14 bases align to TRBD2. The CDR3 is made up of 18 amino acids. The J segment lost 5 bases and the V segment lost 1 base, leaving 7 bases of the junction unmatched. Looked up from germline, CDR1 is SGHKS and CDR2 is YYEKEE (reference sequence). Here the CDR3 DNA reads TGTGCCAGCAGCTTGCTGGGACTAGCGGGAGTTAGGACCGGGGAGCTGTTTTTT. Protein sequence: CASSLLGLAGVRTGELFF.

This clonotype was seen ten or more times. The chain carries TRBV20-1 and TRBJ1-2; tentative D call: TRBD1 (6 bases). CDR1 and CDR2 (germline): DFQATT, SNEGSKA (reference sequence). V was trimmed by 3 bases and J by 2 bases, leaving 10 bases between them. The CDR3 extends over 13 amino acids. CDR3 nucleotide sequence: TGCAGTGCTAGCCGGGACACGAACTATGGCTACACCTTC. Translated, it gives CSASRDTNYGYTF.

The genes are TRBV5-1 and TRBJ2-2; 11 bases fit TRBD1. This CDR3 contains 16 residues. Looked up from germline, CDR1 is SGHRS and CDR2 is YFSETQ. Losses at the gene ends were 5 bases for V and 4 bases for J; bases not matched to a gene: 7. Here the CDR3 reads CASSSGQGAVTGELFF. In DNA, the CDR3 is TGCGCCAGCAGTTCTGGACAGGGGGCTGTCACCGGGGAGCTGTTTTTT.

This clonotype was seen more than once but under ten times. An end of the junction does not agree with germline; a read error may underlie this. The chain carries TRBV7-7 and TRBJ2-2, with D maybe TRBD1 (6 bases). The germline V gene has CDR1 SSHAT and CDR2 FNYEAQ (reference sequence). The CDR3 covers 12 residues. The CDR3 is CASSPDSRELFF. In DNA form, the CDR3 reads TGTGCTAGCAGTCCGGACAGCCGGGAGCTGTTTTTT.

This clonotype was seen many times. V gene TRBV29-1 combines with J gene TRBJ2-7; 7 nucleotides agree with TRBD1. CDR1 SQVTM and CDR2 ANQGSEA come from the germline V gene. The trim removed 3 bases at V and 3 bases at J, leaving 8 bases unmatched. The CDR3 extends over 14 amino acids. This chain's CDR3 is CSVELGQRDYEQYF. CDR3 nucleotide sequence: TGCAGCGTTGAGCTGGGACAGAGAGACTACGAGCAGTACTTC.

This clonotype was recorded a few times. This chain uses TRBV29-1 with TRBJ2-1, with D maybe TRBD2 (5 bases). Trimming cost V 7 bases and J 3 bases, with 13 bases left between them. CDR3 length equals 13 residues. Germline assignment: CDR1 SQVTM and CDR2 ANQGSEA. The CDR3 DNA reads TGCAGCGCCGTCCAGCGGAACTACAATGAGCAGTTCTTC. It translates to CSAVQRNYNEQFF.

V usage is TRBV15 and J usage is TRBJ2-3, with D perhaps matching TRBD2 (6 bases). Per germline, CDR1 LNHNV and CDR2 YYDKDF (reference sequence). CDR3 size: 16 residues. Between the trimmed V and J ends, which lost 0 bases and 0 bases, there was a span of 10 bases. The CDR3 bases are TGTGCCACCAGCAGAGATCAAGGGACTAGCACAGATACGCAGTATTTT. This encodes CATSRDQGTSTDTQYF.